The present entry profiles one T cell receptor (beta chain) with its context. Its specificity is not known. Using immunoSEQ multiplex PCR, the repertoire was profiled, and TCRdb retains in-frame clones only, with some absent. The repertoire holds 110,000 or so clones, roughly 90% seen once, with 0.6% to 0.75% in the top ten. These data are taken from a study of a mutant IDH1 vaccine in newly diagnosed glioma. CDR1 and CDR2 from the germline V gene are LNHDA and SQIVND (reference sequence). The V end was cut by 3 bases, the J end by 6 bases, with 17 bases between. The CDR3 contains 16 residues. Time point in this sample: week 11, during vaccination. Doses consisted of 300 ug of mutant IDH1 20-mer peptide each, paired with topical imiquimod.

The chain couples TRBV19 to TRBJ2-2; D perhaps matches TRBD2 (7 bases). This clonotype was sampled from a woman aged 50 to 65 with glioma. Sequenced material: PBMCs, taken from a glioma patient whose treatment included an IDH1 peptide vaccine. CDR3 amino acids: CASSMAEAGAAGELFF. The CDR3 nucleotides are TGTGCCAGTAGTATGGCCGAGGCGGGGGCAGCCGGGGAGCTGTTTTTT.